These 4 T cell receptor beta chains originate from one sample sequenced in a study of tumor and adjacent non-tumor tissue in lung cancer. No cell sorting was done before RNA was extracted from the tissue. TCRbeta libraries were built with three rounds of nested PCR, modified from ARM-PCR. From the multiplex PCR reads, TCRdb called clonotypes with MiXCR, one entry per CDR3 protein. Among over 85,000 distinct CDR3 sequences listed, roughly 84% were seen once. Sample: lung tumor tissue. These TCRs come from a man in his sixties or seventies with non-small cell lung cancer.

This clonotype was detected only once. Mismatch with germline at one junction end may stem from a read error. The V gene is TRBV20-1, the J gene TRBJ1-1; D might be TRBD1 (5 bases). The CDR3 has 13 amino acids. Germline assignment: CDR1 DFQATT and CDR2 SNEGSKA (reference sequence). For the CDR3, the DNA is TGCAGTGCTAGGATAGTCGGCGGGACTGAGGCTTTCTTT. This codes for CSARIVGGTEAFF.

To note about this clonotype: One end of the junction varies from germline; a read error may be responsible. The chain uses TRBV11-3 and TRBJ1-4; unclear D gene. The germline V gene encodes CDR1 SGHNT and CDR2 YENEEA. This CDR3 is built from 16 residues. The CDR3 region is CTSSVVGGTSNEKLLF. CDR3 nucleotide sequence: TGTACCAGCAGCGTAGTAGGTGGAACGTCTAATGAGAAACTGTTATTT.

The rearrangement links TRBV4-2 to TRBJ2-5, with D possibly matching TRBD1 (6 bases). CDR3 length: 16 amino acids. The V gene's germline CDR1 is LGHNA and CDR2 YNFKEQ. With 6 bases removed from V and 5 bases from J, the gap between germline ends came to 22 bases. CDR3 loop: CASSPQGTGHVETQYF. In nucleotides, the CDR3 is TGTGCCAGCAGTCCCCAGGGAACGGGACATGTGGAGACCCAGTACTTC.

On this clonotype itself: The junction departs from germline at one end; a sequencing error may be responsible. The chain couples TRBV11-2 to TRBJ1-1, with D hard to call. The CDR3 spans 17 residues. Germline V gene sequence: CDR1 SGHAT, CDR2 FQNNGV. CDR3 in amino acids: CPSNLRARDKWNTEAFF. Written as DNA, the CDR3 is TGTCCCAGCAACTTACGGGCGAGGGATAAGTGGAACACTGAAGCTTTCTTT.